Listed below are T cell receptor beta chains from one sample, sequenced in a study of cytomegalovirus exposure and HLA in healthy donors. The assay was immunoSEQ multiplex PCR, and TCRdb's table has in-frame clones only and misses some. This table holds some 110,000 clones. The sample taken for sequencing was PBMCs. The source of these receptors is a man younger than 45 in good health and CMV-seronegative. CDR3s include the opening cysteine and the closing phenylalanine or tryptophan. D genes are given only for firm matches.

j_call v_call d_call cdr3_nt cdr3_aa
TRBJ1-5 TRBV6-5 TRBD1 TGTGCCAGCAGTTATATCAGGGGGGGCAATCAGCCCCAGCATTTT CASSYIRGGNQPQHF
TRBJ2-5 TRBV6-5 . TGTGCCAGCACTCCACCGGACAAACAAGAGACCCAGTACTTC CASTPPDKQETQYF
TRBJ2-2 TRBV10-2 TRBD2 TGCGCCAGCAGTGGGTTTGCTAGCGGAAACACCGGGGAGCTGTTTTTT CASSGFASGNTGELFF
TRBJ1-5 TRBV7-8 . TGTGCCAGCAGCTGGAAAGGGGGGGACAGCAATCAGCCCCAGCATTTT CASSWKGGDSNQPQHF
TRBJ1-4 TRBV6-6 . TGTGCCAGCAGTTACGGGCAGGGCAATAATGAAAAACTGTTTTTT CASSYGQGNNEKLFF
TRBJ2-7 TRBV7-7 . TGTGCCAGCAGCTCCAGGCGGGACAGCCACGAGCAGTACTTC CASSSRRDSHEQYF
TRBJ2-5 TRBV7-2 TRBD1 TGTGCCAGCAGCGTCGGGGACAGGTACCAAGAGACCCAGTACTTC CASSVGDRYQETQYF
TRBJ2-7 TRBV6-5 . TGTGCCAGCAGCAAGCAGGGCTACGAGCAGTACTTC CASSKQGYEQYF
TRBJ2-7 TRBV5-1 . TGCGCCAGCAGCCCAGCCCCCGGTAAGCGCGAGCAGTACTTC CASSPAPGKREQYF
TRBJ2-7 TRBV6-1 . TGTGCCAGCAGTGAAGCCTTAGACTCGGCGGGAGAGCAGTACTTC CASSEALDSAGEQYF
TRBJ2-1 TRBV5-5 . TGTGCCAGCAGCTTGTTGGGGCAGACCGCTTACAATGAGCAGTTCTTC CASSLLGQTAYNEQFF
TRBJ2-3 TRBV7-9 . TGTGCCAGCAGCCTGCCACAGGGAAATACGCAGTATTTT CASSLPQGNTQYF
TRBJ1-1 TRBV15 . TGTGCCACCAGCAGGCATGGGGCGAACACTGAAGCTTTCTTT CATSRHGANTEAFF
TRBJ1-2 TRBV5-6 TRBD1 TGTGCCAGCAGCCCCGGGACAGGGGGAAAGGGCTATGGCTACACCTTC CASSPGTGGKGYGYTF
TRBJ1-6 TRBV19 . TGTGCCAGCACACAGGGCCCTCCCTCACCCCTCCACTTT CASTQGPPSPLHF
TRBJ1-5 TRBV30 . TGTGCCTGGAGTGTACGAGGTAGAGGAGACAATCAGCCCCAGCATTTT CAWSVRGRGDNQPQHF
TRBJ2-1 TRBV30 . TGTGCCTGGAGTTGGGACATCCACAATGAGCAGTTCTTC CAWSWDIHNEQFF
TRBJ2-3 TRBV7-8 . TGTGCCAGCAGCGGGGGGGGCAGGGGGCTCTCAGATACGCAGTATTTT CASSGGGRGLSDTQYF
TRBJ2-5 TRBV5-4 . TGTGCCAGCAGCTTAGGACGGGGAGAGACCCAGTACTTC CASSLGRGETQYF
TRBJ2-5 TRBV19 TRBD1 TGTGCCAGTAGTATAACAGGGGGTAGCCAGTACTTC CASSITGGSQYF
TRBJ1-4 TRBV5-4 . TGTGCCAGCAGCCCTCAGGGGAGTAACGAAAAACTGTTTTTT CASSPQGSNEKLFF
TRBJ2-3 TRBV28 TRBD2 TGTGCCAGCAGCTGGACTAGCGGGGGCACAGATACGCAGTATTTT CASSWTSGGTDTQYF
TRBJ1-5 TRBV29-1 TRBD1 TGCAGCGTTGTAACACAGGGGTCAAGCAATCAGCCCCAGCATTTT CSVVTQGSSNQPQHF
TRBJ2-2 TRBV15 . TGTGCCACCAGCATGGCAGGCGATTACACCGGGGAGCTGTTTTTT CATSMAGDYTGELFF
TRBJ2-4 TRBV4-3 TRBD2 TGCGCCAGCAGACTAGTGGGGGGGGCCAAAAACATTCAGTACTTC CASRLVGGAKNIQYF
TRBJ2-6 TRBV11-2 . TGTGCCAGCAGAGCAACAGACTCTGGGGCCAACGTCCTGACTTTC CASRATDSGANVLTF
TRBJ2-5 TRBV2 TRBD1 TGTGCCAGCAATTTCTTAGGGACAGGGGGCTGGGAGACCCAGTACTTC CASNFLGTGGWETQYF
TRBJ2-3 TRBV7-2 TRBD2 TGTGCCAGCAGCTTAGCGGCGGGGGGGGATACGCAGTATTTT CASSLAAGGDTQYF
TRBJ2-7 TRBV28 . TGTGCCAGCAGCCTAACAGGGTACGAGCAGTACTTC CASSLTGYEQYF
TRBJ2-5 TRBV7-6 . TGTGCCAGCAGCTTCAGTCCTGAGACCCAGTACTTC CASSFSPETQYF
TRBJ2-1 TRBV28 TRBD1 TGTGCCAGCGGGGAGACAGGGCCCTACAATGAGCAGTTCTTC CASGETGPYNEQFF
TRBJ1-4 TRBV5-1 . TGCGCCAGCAGCGGGGAGGAGCCCGGGAAACTGTTTTTT CASSGEEPGKLFF
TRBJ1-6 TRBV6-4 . TGTGCCAGCAGTGCACATCCAGGGGTTTCACCCCTCCACTTT CASSAHPGVSPLHF
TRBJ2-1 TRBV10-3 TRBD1 TGTGCCATCAGTGGTTTGACAGGGGATGAGCAGTTCTTC CAISGLTGDEQFF
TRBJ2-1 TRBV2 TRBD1 TGTGCCAGTATAGGAGACAGGGGGAGGTACAGTGAGCAGTTCTTC CASIGDRGRYSEQFF
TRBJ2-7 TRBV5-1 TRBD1 TGCGCCAGCAGCTTCCTCCCGGGACAGGGGAACGAGCAGTACTTC CASSFLPGQGNEQYF
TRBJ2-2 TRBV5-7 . TGTGCCAGCAGCGTTATACACGGGGAGCTGTTTTTT CASSVIHGELFF
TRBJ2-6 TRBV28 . TGTGCCAGCACGCCGACTTTGGGGGCCAACGTCCTGACTTTC CASTPTLGANVLTF
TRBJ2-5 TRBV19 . TGTGCCAGTAGTATTGAAAACGGGGGCCAAGAGACCCAGTACTTC CASSIENGGQETQYF
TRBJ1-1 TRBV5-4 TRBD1 TGTGCCAGCAGCGTAATAGGGGGAAGACAGGGCACTGAAGCTTTCTTT CASSVIGGRQGTEAFF
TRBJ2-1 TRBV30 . TGTGCCTGGAGTGCCCCACAGGGAATATACAATGAGCAGTTCTTC CAWSAPQGIYNEQFF